The 31 T cell receptor beta chains below come from one sample, sequenced in a study of blood T cell repertoires in COVID-19. This table comes from immunoSEQ multiplex PCR, and its TCRdb copy is limited to in-frame clones, with some not included. The repertoire consists of around 89,000 clones, with about two thirds occurring once and the leading ten covering approximately 14%. Sequenced input: peripheral blood. These receptors were taken from a woman older than 75 with acute or convalescent COVID-19.

The rearrangement joins TRBV18 to TRBJ1-1, with 10 bases identical to TRBD1. Trimming removed 3 bases from V and 4 bases from J; junction bases left unmatched: 5. Germline values: CDR1 KGHSH, CDR2 LQKENI. The CDR3 contains 15 residues. CDR3 residues: CASSPVTGGPTEAFF. The CDR3 DNA reads as TGTGCCAGCTCACCCGTGACAGGGGGCCCCACTGAAGCTTTCTTT.

This clone turned up a few times. The J gene is TRBJ1-4, the V gene TRBV7-2, with 11 bases lining up with TRBD1. Germline V lookup: CDR1 SGHTA, CDR2 FQGNSA. There are 14 residues in the CDR3. With 4 bases clipped from V and 6 bases from J, the junction kept 1 base outside the gene matches. The DNA of the CDR3 is TGTGCCAGCAGCTGGGACAGGGGGGATGAAAAACTGTTTTTT. This gives the protein CASSWDRGDEKLFF.

This clone was counted a few times. The rearrangement joins TRBV7-8 to TRBJ1-2, with 8 bases aligning to TRBD1. The CDR3 is made up of 13 amino acids. Germline V CDR1 and CDR2: SGHVS, FQNEAQ. With 1 base clipped from V and 7 bases from J, the junction kept 2 bases outside the gene matches. The CDR3 DNA reads TGTGCCAGCAGCTTAGTAGGGACAGGTGGCTACACCTTC. Residues: CASSLVGTGGYTF.

The chain is built from TRBV15 and TRBJ1-1; possible D gene TRBD1, 6 bases. CDR1 is LNHNV, CDR2 YYDKDF, per germline (reference sequence). This CDR3 spans 14 amino acids. V was cut by 4 bases and J by 9 bases, with 18 bases left in between. This CDR3 is CATSTRTDPTKAFF. CDR3 sequence (DNA): TGTGCCACCAGCACCAGGACAGACCCAACAAAAGCTTTCTTT.

The chain couples TRBV10-3 to TRBJ1-2; D unresolved. This CDR3 contains 15 residues. CDR1 and CDR2 from the germline V gene are ENHRY and SYGVKD. V lost 0 bases to trimming and J lost 6 bases, with 14 bases between them. Written as DNA, the CDR3 is TGTGCCATCAGTGAGTCACCCCCGGCGAGGGATGGCTACACCTTC. Translating gives CAISESPPARDGYTF.

This chain uses TRBV19 with TRBJ1-1; D perhaps matches TRBD1 (5 bases). V dropped 4 bases and J dropped 5 bases, with 17 bases sitting between them. CDR1 and CDR2 from the germline V gene are LNHDA and SQIVND (reference sequence). The CDR3 loop spans 15 amino acids. DNA of the CDR3: TGTGCCAGTAGTACGGCAGGGTCTATCCGAACTGAAGCTTTCTTT. The encoded protein is CASSTAGSIRTEAFF.

The chain links TRBV6-4 to TRBJ2-1, with TRBD2 identical over 13 bases. The CDR3 is 15 residues long. Unmatched junction bases numbered 7, after V lost 7 bases and J lost 7 bases. In germline, CDR1 is MRHNA, CDR2 SNTAGT. The CDR3 bases are TGTGCCAGCAACCGACTAGCGGGGGGACCAAATGAGCAGTTCTTC. It yields the protein CASNRLAGGPNEQFF.

The chain has TRBV5-1 and TRBJ1-2, with 10 bases fitting TRBD1. The CDR3 is 15 residues long. Germline CDR1 is SGHRS and CDR2 is YFSETQ. The trim removed 4 bases at V and 4 bases at J, leaving 7 bases unmatched. CDR3 DNA: TGCGCCAGCAGCAGACAGGGGGCGTCTCTCTATGGCTACACCTTC. Translating it yields CASSRQGASLYGYTF.

The chain uses TRBV27 and TRBJ1-1; 7 nucleotides line up with TRBD1. CDR3 length equals 13 residues. Germline CDR1 reads MNHEY; CDR2 reads SMNVEV (reference sequence). With V trimmed by 7 bases and J by 6 bases, 8 bases remained unmatched. This CDR3 reads CASMTGRMAEAFF. DNA of the CDR3: TGTGCCAGCATGACAGGGAGGATGGCTGAAGCTTTCTTT.

This clone was seen a few times. J is TRBJ1-1 and V is TRBV5-1; a possible D gene is TRBD1 (6 bases). Germline V CDR1 and CDR2: SGHRS, YFSETQ. The CDR3 is made up of 15 amino acids. Between the trimmed V and J ends, which lost 1 base and 4 bases, there was a span of 14 bases. The CDR3 loop is CASSLSQGGITEAFF. In nucleotides, the CDR3 is TGCGCCAGCAGCTTGTCACAGGGTGGTATCACTGAAGCTTTCTTT. Looking up the rest from reference TRBV5-1 and TRBJ1-1 gives the full variable domain: KAGVTQTPRYLIKTRGQQVTLSCSPISGHRSVSWYQQTPGQGLQFLFEYFSETQRNKGNFPGRFSGRQFSNSRSEMNVSTLELGDSALYLCASSLSQGGITEAFFGQGTRLTVV.

This clone showed up just a few times. The chain is built from TRBV7-6 and TRBJ2-5; 8 nucleotides match TRBD1. The CDR3 sequence is 15 residues long. The germline CDR1 and CDR2 sequences are SGHVS and FNYEAQ. With V trimmed by 3 bases and J by 2 bases, 5 bases remained unmatched. The CDR3 region is CASSFTTGAQETQYF. The DNA of the CDR3 is TGTGCCAGCAGCTTCACGACAGGGGCTCAAGAGACCCAGTACTTC. The variable domain in full, completed from reference TRBV7-6 and TRBJ2-5, reads GAGVSQSPRYKVTKRGQDVALRCDPISGHVSLYWYRQALGQGPEFLTYFNYEAQQDKSGLPNDRFSAERPEGSISTLTIQRTEQRDSAMYRCASSFTTGAQETQYFGPGTRLLVL.

The chain links TRBV2 to TRBJ2-4; D is unresolved. CDR1 is SNHLY and CDR2 is FYNNEI in the germline V gene. CDR3 size: 15 residues. Deletions cut 3 bases from V and 1 base from J, with 10 bases between. The CDR3 sequence is CASSDASRAKNIQYF. The CDR3 DNA sequence: TGTGCCAGCAGTGACGCTAGTAGGGCCAAAAACATTCAGTACTTC.

This clone was observed once. The CDR3 sequence is CASSNRDNARMNTEAFF. DNA for the CDR3: TGTGCCAGCAGCAACCGGGACAACGCTCGAATGAACACTGAAGCTTTCTTT. V usage is TRBV21-1 and J usage is TRBJ1-1; TRBD1, the table's D call, was not compared with the DNA. TRBV21-1 corresponds to a pseudogene. This CDR3 has 17 residues.

The chain recombines TRBV6-6 with TRBJ2-2, with TRBD1 matching over 7 bases. The CDR3 has 12 amino acids. CDR1 and CDR2 (germline): MNHNY, SVGAGI (reference sequence). The V segment lost 6 bases and the J segment 5 bases; nucleotides outside the gene matches: 0. The CDR3 sequence is CASRQGTGELFF. The CDR3 nucleotides read TGTGCCAGCAGACAGGGGACCGGGGAGCTGTTTTTT.

This clone was seen ten or more times. The J gene is TRBJ1-6, the V gene TRBV4-1; the match to TRBD1 covers 7 bases. With 2 bases clipped from V and 7 bases from J, the junction kept 11 bases outside the gene matches. The CDR3 length is 17 residues. Germline V lookup: CDR1 MGHRA, CDR2 YSYEKL. The chain's CDR3 is CASSQPLRGVSNSPLHF. In nucleotides, the CDR3 is TGCGCCAGCAGCCAACCTCTCAGGGGGGTTTCAAATTCACCCCTCCACTTT.

The chain employs TRBV6-5 and TRBJ2-3; no definite D call. Germline-derived CDR1 and CDR2 are MNHEY and SVGAGI. V was trimmed by 2 bases and J by 3 bases, leaving 9 bases between them. The CDR3 loop spans 14 amino acids. The CDR3 reads CASSYGQFTDTQYF. Here the CDR3 DNA reads TGTGCCAGCAGTTACGGCCAGTTTACAGATACGCAGTATTTT.

The chain joins TRBV18 to TRBJ2-5, with D possibly matching TRBD1 (5 bases). Looked up from germline, CDR1 is KGHSH and CDR2 is LQKENI. V lost 4 bases to trimming and J lost 4 bases, with 13 bases between them. The CDR3 is 14 residues long. The CDR3 bases are TGTGCCAGCTCACAGGCCGCAGGGTCAGAGACCCAGTACTTC. Translating gives CASSQAAGSETQYF.

The chain links TRBV10-3 to TRBJ1-2; D may be TRBD1 (5 bases). Germline V lookup: CDR1 ENHRY, CDR2 SYGVKD. V was clipped by 5 bases and J by 7 bases, with 20 bases between them. The CDR3 covers 15 residues. CDR3 sequence: CAISSGHGALGGYTF. The DNA for the CDR3 is TGTGCCATCAGTTCCGGACATGGGGCATTAGGTGGCTACACCTTC.

The CDR3 reads CSVAQGYYGYTF. The CDR3 DNA is TGCAGCGTTGCACAGGGGTACTATGGCTACACCTTC. The chain links TRBV29-1 to TRBJ1-2; 7 bases match TRBD1. With V trimmed by 4 bases and J by 3 bases, 2 bases remained unmatched. The CDR3 totals 12 residues. In germline, CDR1 is SQVTM, CDR2 ANQGSEA.

This chain connects TRBV3-1 (or the pseudogene TRBV3-2) to TRBJ1-1, with D tentatively TRBD1 (6 bases). V was clipped by 3 bases and J by 2 bases, with 7 bases between them. The length of the CDR3 is 13 residues. The germline gives CDR1 LGHDT, CDR2 YNNKEL (reference sequence). The CDR3 loop reads CASSQTGNTEAFF. The CDR3 coding sequence is TGTGCCAGCAGCCAGACAGGCAACACTGAAGCTTTCTTT.

V and J are TRBV10-2 and TRBJ2-6, with D perhaps TRBD1 (6 bases). V lost 6 bases and J 4 bases, leaving 13 bases between the germline ends. In germline, CDR1 is WSHSY, CDR2 SAAADI. The CDR3 loop spans 15 amino acids. This chain's CDR3 is CASRPTGTGANVLTF. CDR3 coding DNA: TGCGCCAGCAGACCCACAGGGACCGGGGCCAACGTCCTGACTTTC.

CDR3 sequence: CASSPQQGMNTEAFF. CDR3 DNA sequence: TGTGCCAGCAGCCCGCAACAGGGGATGAACACTGAAGCTTTCTTT. This chain uses TRBV5-4 with TRBJ1-1; TRBD1 agrees at 7 bases. This CDR3 is built from 15 residues. The germline CDR1 and CDR2 sequences are SGHNT and YYREEE (reference sequence). The ends lost 4 bases at V and 0 bases at J; junction bases unmatched: 6.

V gene TRBV6-2 or TRBV6-3 combines with J gene TRBJ2-4, with a possible D match to TRBD2 (5 bases). The germline gives CDR1 MNHEY, CDR2 SVGEGT. With 2 bases removed from V and 0 bases from J, the gap between germline ends came to 14 bases. The CDR3 spans 17 residues. Written as DNA, the CDR3 is TGTGCCAGCAGTTACGTACAGAGCGGACTAGCCAAAAACATTCAGTACTTC. It yields the protein CASSYVQSGLAKNIQYF.

This clone has just a few counts. The V and J genes are TRBV4-2 and TRBJ1-1; possibly TRBD1 for D (6 bases). V was shortened by 2 bases and J by 6 bases, with 10 bases between the two germline ends. Germline loops: CDR1 LGHNA, CDR2 YNFKEQ. CDR3 length: 13 residues. For the CDR3, the DNA is TGTGCCAGCAGCCAAAGGGGGGGAGCTGAAGCTTTCTTT. It yields the protein CASSQRGGAEAFF.

The chain's CDR3 is CASSVLGQGPRGYTF. The CDR3 region has the DNA TGTGCCAGCAGCGTCTTGGGACAGGGCCCTCGGGGCTACACCTTC. This chain links TRBV7-2 with TRBJ1-2; TRBD1 matches 9 bases. CDR1 and CDR2 from the germline V gene are SGHTA and FQGNSA. Trimming at V came to 5 bases and at J to 8 bases, leaving 12 bases not matched to a gene. The CDR3 contains 15 residues.

The V call is TRBV4-2, the J call TRBJ1-3, with a weak D call TRBD1 (6 bases). Trimming cost V 0 bases and J 1 base, with 16 bases left between them. The germline V gene encodes CDR1 LGHNA and CDR2 YNFKEQ. This CDR3 comprises 18 residues. CDR3 in DNA: TGTGCCAGCAGCCAAGATAGAGGCGGACAGATGTCTGGAAACACCATATATTTT. It codes for CASSQDRGGQMSGNTIYF.

V gene TRBV5-1 combines with J gene TRBJ1-6; D uncertain. The V gene's germline CDR1 is SGHRS and CDR2 YFSETQ. V lost 5 bases and J 5 bases, leaving 14 bases between the germline ends. The CDR3 is 15 residues long. The CDR3 nucleotides read TGCGCCAGCAGACTTCAATATGAAAATAATTCACCCCTCCACTTT. It codes for CASRLQYENNSPLHF.

CDR3 in amino acids: CASSLVATGTVYNEQFF. In DNA, the CDR3 is TGTGCCAGCAGCTTAGTTGCGACAGGGACGGTCTACAATGAGCAGTTCTTC. The rearrangement joins TRBV7-6 to TRBJ2-1, with 7 bases lining up with TRBD1. Germline V CDR1 and CDR2: SGHVS, FNYEAQ. J was trimmed by 3 bases and V by 1 base; bases with no gene match: 9. This CDR3 comprises 17 residues.

The chain couples TRBV4-2 to TRBJ1-5; 9 nucleotides agree with TRBD1. This CDR3 region has 17 residues. V dropped 1 base and J dropped 0; count of bases not matched to a gene: 4. CDR1 LGHNA and CDR2 YNFKEQ come from the germline V gene. The CDR3, as DNA: TGTGCCAGCAGCCAAGGGGGACAGGGAAATAGCAATCAGCCCCAGCATTTT. Translating it yields CASSQGGQGNSNQPQHF.

J is TRBJ1-5 and V is TRBV2; 7 bases agree with TRBD1. Trimming at V came to 5 bases and at J to 6 bases, leaving 7 bases not matched to a gene. Germline assignment: CDR1 SNHLY and CDR2 FYNNEI. The CDR3 is 14 amino acids. CDR3 loop: CASSSGQAGQPQHF. CDR3 nucleotide sequence: TGTGCCAGCAGTTCCGGACAGGCTGGTCAGCCCCAGCATTTT.

The rearrangement uses TRBV30 and TRBJ1-6; no clear D gene. Germline loops: CDR1 GTSNPN, CDR2 SVGIG (reference sequence). V gave up 5 bases and J gave up 0 bases, with 5 bases separating them. The CDR3 is made up of 13 amino acids. Here the CDR3 DNA reads TGTGCCTGGTCTAGCTCCTATAATTCACCCCTCCACTTT. Its protein is CAWSSSYNSPLHF.